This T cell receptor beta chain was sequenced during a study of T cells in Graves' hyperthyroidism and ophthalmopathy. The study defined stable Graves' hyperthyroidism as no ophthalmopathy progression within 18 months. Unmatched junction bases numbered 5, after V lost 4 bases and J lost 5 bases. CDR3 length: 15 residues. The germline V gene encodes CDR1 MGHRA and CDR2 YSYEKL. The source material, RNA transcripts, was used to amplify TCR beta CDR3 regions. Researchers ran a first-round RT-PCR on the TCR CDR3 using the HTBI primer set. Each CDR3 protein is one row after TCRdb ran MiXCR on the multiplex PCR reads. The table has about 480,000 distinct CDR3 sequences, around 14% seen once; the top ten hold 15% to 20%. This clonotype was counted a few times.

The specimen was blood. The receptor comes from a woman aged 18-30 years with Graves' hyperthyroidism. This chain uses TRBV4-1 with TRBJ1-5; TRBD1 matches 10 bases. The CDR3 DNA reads TGCGCCAGCAGCCGCCGGGACAGGGGTTATCAGCCCCAGCATTTT. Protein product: CASSRRDRGYQPQHF.